The TCR beta chain under discussion was sequenced for a study of shared clonotypes between healthy human individuals. Study-wide background: Per donor, three plates held CD4 naive cells, three held CD4 memory, two held CD8 naive and one held CD8 memory.

This clone occurred once. Free of recent acute infections or vaccinations, the donors were healthy HIV-negative adults. CDR1 is SGHAT and CDR2 is FQNNGV in the germline V gene. This CDR3 is built from 13 residues. In the sorted-subset replicate PCRs, about 200 ng DNA, around 30,000 T cell genomes, was used. Only in-frame clones appear in the TCRdb table, and some are missing; sequencing was by immunoSEQ multiplex PCR. Of 500,000 to 550,000 clones in the sample, approximately 94% were seen once. This receptor was taken from a woman aged 30 to 39 in good health. The sample consisted of naive CD4+ T cells sorted from blood. Subset reported: CD45RA+ positively selected. The V gene is TRBV11-2, the J gene TRBJ2-5, with TRBD1 matching 7 bases. TRBJ2-7 matches the DNA end more closely, so the J call is doubtful. The CDR3 spells CASSTPTGYEQYF. The DNA of the CDR3 is TGTGCCAGCAGCACCCCGACAGGGTACGAGCAGTACTTC.